This TCR beta chain was recovered during a study of blood T cell repertoires in COVID-19 (dated by TCRdb to 2018 to 2020). Background on the whole study: Samples covering the acute and convalescent phases of COVID-19 were provided by collaborators in the United States, Italy and Spain. The samples were drawn from two sources: the first 160 participants of the ongoing ImmuneRACE study, and 950 to 1,500 subjects contributed by 6 global collaborators. The prospective study material was composed of cDNA or gDNA derived from T cells, B-cell-depleted T cells, or PBMCs. A freely available public database, intended as a resource for researchers studying the immune response to SARS-CoV-2, is where the repertoires were released. Deeply sampled blood TCRbeta repertoires from subjects exposed to, actively infected with, or recovered from COVID-19 were included in the dataset. A de-identified subject ID, COVID-19 status, age in years and sex were almost always included in the sample metadata. Where HLA class I and class II types were available, the types were taken from metadata supplied by the sample provider, not from assay-based typing.

TCRbeta CDR3 regions were amplified from genomic DNA using the immunoSEQ Assay, a bias-controlled multiplex PCR. In the authors' own workflow: The number of nucleated cells in each sample was estimated from the amplification of reference gene primers within the assay. To quantify the absolute abundance of each unique TCRbeta CDR3 rearrangement, sequence reads were collapsed and filtered. For each sample, productive Simpson clonality was calculated as the square root of Simpson's diversity index across productive rearrangements. The source is immuneACCESS, and TCRdb retained only in-frame sequences with V and J called. Part of the clones is not carried over; for the studies checked, unresolved V genes explain less than half of this, and the remainder is unexplained. V and J calls and clone size come straight from that table; D and trimming were deduced from the DNA. The sample contains about 280,000 clones, approximately 86% of them found a single time. Jointly, the top ten make up approximately 2% of the sample.

This clone was counted between two and nine times. It has no known antigen specificity. Base qualities were left out, and no much larger clone turns up one base away. Including cysteine and phenylalanine, the CDR3 has 13 amino acids. This entry keeps only the CDR3 DNA: 39 bases, framed from base 1. Trimming at the junction amounts to 2 bases on V and 7 bases on J, and the germline ends lie 11 bases apart. The germline V gene gives CDR1 as MNHNS and CDR2 as SASEGT. Another Seattle source contributed samples from volunteer blood donors who had recovered from COVID-19. Collaborating institutions collected whole blood in K2EDTA tubes following their own protocols. For TCRbeta analysis, collaborator samples were shipped as frozen whole blood, as isolated PBMCs, or as DNA extracted from either sample type. Study-wide findings and limitations: The quantity of clinical and demographic metadata differed by source and by participant and was supplied without curation.

The TCR originated in a woman younger than 45 who had recovered from COVID-19. The sample taken for sequencing was peripheral blood. The V and J segments used are TRBV6-1 and TRBJ1-2; the D gene is perhaps TRBD1, on 5 matching bases. The CDR3 protein: CASSEWGLRGYTF. The nucleotide sequence reads as follows: TGTGCCAGCAGTGAATGGGGACTTCGTGGCTACACCTTC.